This T cell receptor beta chain originates from a study of T-cell reconstitution after alpha-beta-depleted transplantation in children. Preparation of the TCRbeta library used unique molecular identifiers. TCRdb redid the calling of the PCR reads with MiXCR, one entry per CDR3 protein. The sample records 540,000 or so distinct CDR3 sequences, under 25% being singletons. This clonotype was counted many times. The V and J ends lost 3 bases and 10 bases respectively, with 13 bases between them. CDR3 length: 14 residues. This chain joins TRBV12-3 or TRBV12-4 and TRBJ1-6; D is ambiguous. The sequence derives from a boy younger than two who had a stem cell transplant for acute myeloid leukemia, so the T cells may come from the graft donor. The material sequenced was PBMCs, mostly from graft donor cells, taken 360 days after TCRalphabeta/CD19-depleted stem cell transplant. The CDR3 DNA reads as TGTGCCAGCAGTTTCGGCGGTTTCGGATCACCCCTCCACTTT. Amino acid sequence: CASSFGGFGSPLHF.